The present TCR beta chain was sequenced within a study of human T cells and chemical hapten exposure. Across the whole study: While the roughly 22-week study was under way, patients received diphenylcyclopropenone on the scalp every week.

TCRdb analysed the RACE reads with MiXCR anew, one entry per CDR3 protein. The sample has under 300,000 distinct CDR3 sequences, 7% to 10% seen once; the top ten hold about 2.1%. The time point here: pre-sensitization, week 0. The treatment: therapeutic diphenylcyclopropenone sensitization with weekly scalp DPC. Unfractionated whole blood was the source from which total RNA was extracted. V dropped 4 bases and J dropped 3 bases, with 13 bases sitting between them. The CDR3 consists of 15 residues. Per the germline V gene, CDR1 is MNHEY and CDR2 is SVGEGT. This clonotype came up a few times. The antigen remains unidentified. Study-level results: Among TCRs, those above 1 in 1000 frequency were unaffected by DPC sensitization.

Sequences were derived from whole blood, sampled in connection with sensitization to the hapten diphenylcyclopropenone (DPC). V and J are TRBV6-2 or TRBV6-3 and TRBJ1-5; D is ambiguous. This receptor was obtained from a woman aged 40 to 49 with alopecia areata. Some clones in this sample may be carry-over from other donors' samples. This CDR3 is CASSSHQRTNQPQHF. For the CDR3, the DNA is TGTGCCAGCAGTTCCCACCAGAGGACCAATCAGCCCCAGCATTTT.